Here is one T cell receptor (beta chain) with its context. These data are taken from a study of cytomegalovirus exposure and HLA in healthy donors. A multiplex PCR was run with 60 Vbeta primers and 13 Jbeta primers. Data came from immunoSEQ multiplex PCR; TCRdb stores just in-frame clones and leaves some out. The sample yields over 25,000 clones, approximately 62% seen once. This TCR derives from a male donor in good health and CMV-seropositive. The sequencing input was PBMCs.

CDR3 in amino acids: CASSFAGRDNEQFF. The CDR3 DNA reads as TGTGCCAGCAGCTTTGCGGGGCGCGACAATGAGCAGTTCTTC. This chain joins TRBV5-6 and TRBJ2-1, with a weak D call TRBD2 (6 bases). In germline, CDR1 is SGHDT, CDR2 YYEEEE. V shed 2 bases and J shed 5 bases, with 11 bases lying between them. The CDR3 totals 14 residues.